This T cell receptor (beta chain) comes out of a study of T-cell reconstitution after alpha-beta-depleted transplantation in children. The CDR3 consists of 15 residues. With V trimmed by 5 bases and J by 3 bases, 9 bases remained unmatched. In germline, CDR1 is GTSNPN, CDR2 SVGIG (reference sequence). This clonotype was detected only a few times. Unique molecular identifiers were incorporated into the prepared TCRbeta library. TCRdb ran MiXCR on the PCR reads and lists one entry per CDR3 protein. Of around 600,000 distinct CDR3 sequences listed, 20% to 25% are singletons. Specimen: PBMCs, mostly from graft donor cells, collected 360 days after TCRalphabeta/CD19-depleted stem cell transplant. The receptor was derived from a boy in the first two years of life who had a stem cell transplant for acute myeloid leukemia, so the T cells may come from the graft donor. J is TRBJ2-7 and V is TRBV30; 11 positions agree with TRBD1. Here the CDR3 DNA reads TGTGCCTGGGACCCAGGGACAGGGGGAAGCTACGAGCAGTACTTC. This gives the protein CAWDPGTGGSYEQYF.